Listed below are T cell receptor beta chains from one sample, sequenced in a study of vaccination effects on CD4 cells after COVID-19. The protocol was immunoSEQ multiplex PCR, while the TCRdb copy is restricted to in-frame clones and leaves out a portion. The repertoire includes under 60,000 clones, about 77% of them detected once, and about 5.4% sits in the top ten. For these receptors, no antigen is known. Sequencing used CD4+ T cells from PBMCs cultured with HIV peptides, obtained before COVID-19 vaccination. Every receptor here comes from a human donor who had a prior SARS-CoV-2 infection. Both conserved end residues are part of each CDR3. D genes are given only for firm matches. The size of a clone is reported for some rows only, either as once, few or many, or as a class for expanded clones.

d_call j_call v_call clone_size cdr3_nt cdr3_aa
- TRBJ1-1 TRBV27 - TGTGCCAGCAGTCCTACGGGGCAGGTTGGCATGAACACTGAAGCTTTCTTT CASSPTGQVGMNTEAFF
TRBD1 TRBJ2-7 TRBV19 - TGTGCCAGTAGCAGGACAGGTTCTGTCTACGAGCAGTACTTC CASSRTGSVYEQYF
TRBD1 TRBJ1-2 TRBV29-1 - TGCAGCGTTGAAGATCCCCGACAGGGGGTACACTATGGCTACACCTTC CSVEDPRQGVHYGYTF
TRBD2 TRBJ2-7 TRBV7-8 - TGTGCCAGCAGCTTAGACAGGGCGGTTAGCGGGGGCCGCTACGAGCAGTACTTC CASSLDRAVSGGRYEQYF
- TRBJ1-5 TRBV2 - TGTGCCAGCCACGGTAGTCGTCGGAATAGCAATCAGCCCCAGCATTTT CASHGSRRNSNQPQHF
- TRBJ2-7 TRBV6-2/TRBV6-3 - TGTGCCAGCAGTTACTCGGGACGGAACTACGAGCAGTACTTC CASSYSGRNYEQYF
TRBD1 TRBJ2-3 TRBV9 - TGTGCCAGCAGCATAACAGGGGGCCGGGCAGATACGCAGTATTTT CASSITGGRADTQYF
- TRBJ2-2 TRBV15 - TGTGCCACCAGCAGAGACCACACCGGGGAGCTGTTTTTT CATSRDHTGELFF
- TRBJ1-5 TRBV11-3 few TGTGCCAGCAGCACCGGCAGGCTCCTTCGGCAGCCCCAGCATTTT CASSTGRLLRQPQHF
TRBD2 TRBJ2-3 TRBV2 - TGTGCCAGCAGTGAATTTGAGGGGCTGTGGGAGGGCCGCGAAGATACGCAGTATTTT CASSEFEGLWEGREDTQYF
TRBD1 TRBJ2-3 TRBV5-1 - TGCGCCAGCAGCTTGGCTCAGGGGGCAGGAGATACGCAGTATTTT CASSLAQGAGDTQYF
TRBD1 TRBJ2-3 TRBV10-3 few TGTGCCATCAGGGGTCCGGGACAGGGGACAGATACGCAGTATTTT CAIRGPGQGTDTQYF
- TRBJ1-1 TRBV7-2 few TGTGCCAGCAGCGCTTTCCCCCGGGGGATGAGGACTGAAGCTTTCTTT CASSAFPRGMRTEAFF
TRBD1 TRBJ1-2 TRBV2 once TGTGCCAGCAGCGGACAGGGATTCGACTATGGCTACACCTTC CASSGQGFDYGYTF
TRBD2 TRBJ2-3 TRBV9 - TGTGCCAGCAGCGTATCGGGACTAGCGGGGACCGCAGATACGCAGTATTTT CASSVSGLAGTADTQYF
- TRBJ2-3 TRBV6-5 - TGTGCCAGCAGTTACTCCGTGTCTACAGGCGTCAAGACGCAGTATTTT CASSYSVSTGVKTQYF
- TRBJ2-5 TRBV12-3/TRBV12-4 - TGTGCCAGCAGTTTGTGGGCCGGGGAGACCCAGTACTTC CASSLWAGETQYF
- TRBJ1-1 TRBV7-8 - TGTGCCAGCAGCTTAGTGGCGCTCCGCCCGAACACTGAAGCTTTCTTT CASSLVALRPNTEAFF
TRBD2 TRBJ2-3 TRBV18 once TGTGCCAGCTCACCATCTTTGGGAGGGACAGATACGCAGTATTTT CASSPSLGGTDTQYF
- TRBJ2-5 TRBV5-3 - TGTGCCAGAAGCTCCTGGGGGGCTCGGGAGACCCAGTACTTC CARSSWGARETQYF
- TRBJ2-2 TRBV2 - TGTGCCAGCACGGGTCAGGAAGGGGGGGAGCTGTTTTTT CASTGQEGGELFF
- TRBJ1-4 TRBV7-9 few TGTGCCAGCAGCTTAGTGGTCCAACCAGGGGAAAAACTGTTTTTT CASSLVVQPGEKLFF
- TRBJ2-2 TRBV7-2 few TGTGCCAGCAGCTTAGCGGCTAGCCACGGGGAGCTGTTTTTT CASSLAASHGELFF
TRBD1 TRBJ2-5 TRBV7-8 - TGTGCCAGCAGCTTAAGAAGGGACAGGGGGATTGCGGAGACCCAGTACTTC CASSLRRDRGIAETQYF
- TRBJ2-3 TRBV19 - TGTGCCAGTAGTAGCCCCCTCACTGGAGATACGCAGTATTTT CASSSPLTGDTQYF
- TRBJ2-5 TRBV9 - TGTGCCAGCAGCGTACTCGACTCGGAGGGGACCCAGTACTTC CASSVLDSEGTQYF
- TRBJ2-7 TRBV3-1/TRBV3-2 - TGTGCCAGCAGCCAAGATGGGGGCTACTCCTACGAGCAGTACTTC CASSQDGGYSYEQYF
- TRBJ2-7 TRBV5-1 - TGCGCCAGCAGCTTGGGTCCAGGGGCAACGAAATACGAGCAGTACTTC CASSLGPGATKYEQYF
TRBD2 TRBJ2-5 TRBV19 - TGTGCCAGTAGTACGTCTAGCGGGAGATGGGAGACCCAGTACTTC CASSTSSGRWETQYF
- TRBJ2-3 TRBV5-1 few TGCGCCAGCAGCTTGTTTACGGGGCGCACAGATACGCAGTATTTT CASSLFTGRTDTQYF
TRBD1 TRBJ1-3 TRBV24-1 few TGTGCCACCAGTGATTCGACGACAGGGTTCTACGGAAACACCATATATTTT CATSDSTTGFYGNTIYF
- TRBJ2-3 TRBV29-1 - TGCAGCGTTGAAGATAGCGGAAAAAGCACAGATACGCAGTATTTT CSVEDSGKSTDTQYF
- TRBJ2-3 TRBV6-1 - TGTGCCAGCAGTGAAAAACGTGCTAGATTCACAGATACGCAGTATTTT CASSEKRARFTDTQYF
- TRBJ2-1 TRBV5-4 - TGTGCCAGCACGGGTCGGAGTATCAATGAGCAGTTCTTC CASTGRSINEQFF
- TRBJ2-1 TRBV3-1/TRBV3-2 once TGTGCCAGCAGCCCAGACCTCCGAGGGAACAATGAGCAGTTCTTC CASSPDLRGNNEQFF
- TRBJ2-5 TRBV18 - TGTGCCAGCTCACCAACACAGCTACAAGAGACCCAGTACTTC CASSPTQLQETQYF
TRBD2 TRBJ2-2 TRBV4-2 few TGTGCCAGCAGCCAAGATTCAGGACTAGCCGGGGAGCTGTTTTTT CASSQDSGLAGELFF
- TRBJ1-5 TRBV30 few TGTGCCTGGAGTACCGGGGGTACGGGGGGACAGCCCCAGCATTTT CAWSTGGTGGQPQHF
- TRBJ1-1 TRBV7-9 - TGTGCCAGCAGCTTGGGGGAGGCGTCCACTGAAGCTTTCTTT CASSLGEASTEAFF
- TRBJ2-7 TRBV7-2 once TGTGCCAGCAGTTACGACCGCTACGAGCAGTACTTC CASSYDRYEQYF
- TRBJ2-7 TRBV19 - TGTGCCAGTAGTAGGAGATCGGAGCAGTACTTC CASSRRSEQYF
TRBD2 TRBJ2-7 TRBV29-1 - TGCAGCGTTCGGGGGGACTACGAGCAGTACTTC CSVRGDYEQYF
- TRBJ1-4 TRBV5-1 - TGCGCCAGCAGCTTGGTCCCGGGACTCGATGAAAAACTGTTTTTT CASSLVPGLDEKLFF
TRBD1 TRBJ1-4 TRBV7-2 - TGTGCCAGCAGCTTTAACAGGGGGGGGGAAAAACTGTTTTTT CASSFNRGGEKLFF
TRBD1 TRBJ1-2 TRBV6-2/TRBV6-3 - TGTGCCAGCAGTTACGATGACAGGGCCGGCTATGGCTACACCTTC CASSYDDRAGYGYTF
TRBD2 TRBJ2-5 TRBV11-2 few TGTGCCAGCAGCTTACGACCGGGGGGAGAGACCCAGTACTTC CASSLRPGGETQYF
- TRBJ2-1 TRBV18 few TGTGCCAGCTCACCAAACTATTACAATGAGCAGTTCTTC CASSPNYYNEQFF